Detailed here is one T cell receptor beta chain. This record comes from a study of glioma-infiltrating T cells after dendritic cell vaccination. The data were produced by immunoSEQ multiplex PCR, yet TCRdb's version contains in-frame clones alone and is incomplete. Here the sample spans around 58,000 clones, 80% to 85% being singletons. This CDR3 spans 13 amino acids. Trimming pared 0 bases from V and 7 bases from J, leaving 10 bases between. Germline CDR1 reads MNHEY; CDR2 reads SMNVEV (reference sequence). The chain combines TRBV27 with TRBJ2-7, with a possible D match to TRBD1 (5 bases). The specimen comprised blood, sampled before dendritic cell vaccination. This sequence originates from a human donor with glioblastoma. The CDR3 loop reads CASSLSSKGEQYF. CDR3 nucleotides: TGTGCCAGCAGTTTATCTTCGAAGGGGGAGCAGTACTTC.